These 22 T cell receptor beta chains share one sample of origin, sequenced in a study of cytomegalovirus exposure and HLA in healthy donors. The PCR contained 60 Vbeta and 13 Jbeta primers. Clones were read by immunoSEQ multiplex PCR, and TCRdb kept only the in-frame ones, dropping some. Seen here are 120,000 or so clones, 75% observed once, and the top ten hold less than 3.5%. Sequencing was done on a sample of PBMCs. These TCRs come from a woman in her thirties or forties in good health and CMV-seropositive.

This sequence joins TRBV11-2 and TRBJ2-5, with 9 bases identical to TRBD1. Germline-derived CDR1 and CDR2 are SGHAT and FQNNGV. Losses at the gene ends were 3 bases for V and 1 base for J; bases not matched to a gene: 6. The CDR3 is 16 amino acids. CDR3 sequence: CASSFQTGQGQETQYF. In DNA form, the CDR3 reads TGTGCCAGCAGCTTCCAGACGGGACAGGGCCAAGAGACCCAGTACTTC.

V gene TRBV4-3 combines with J gene TRBJ1-2, with TRBD1 matching over 9 bases. V was pared by 1 base and J by 5 bases, with 5 bases of the junction left unmatched. Looked up from germline, CDR1 is LGHNA and CDR2 is YSLEER. The CDR3 loop spans 15 amino acids. CDR3 nucleotide sequence: TGCGCCAGCAGCCAAGTTAGGGGACAGGGATATGGCTACACCTTC. Residues: CASSQVRGQGYGYTF.

V is TRBV19 and J is TRBJ1-2; a weak D match, TRBD1 (6 bases). This CDR3 is 12 amino acids long. V lost 6 bases and J lost 6, with 11 bases in between. Germline V gene data show CDR1 as LNHDA and CDR2 as SQIVND (reference sequence). The CDR3 region is CASRPGHHGYTF. The CDR3 coding sequence is TGTGCCAGTAGGCCGGGACACCATGGCTACACCTTC.

This chain connects TRBV4-3 to TRBJ1-2; 7 nucleotides align to TRBD1. Unmatched junction bases numbered 4, after V lost 0 bases and J lost 3 bases. Germline V gene data show CDR1 as LGHNA and CDR2 as YSLEER. This CDR3 spans 15 amino acids. The CDR3 nucleotides are TGCGCCAGCAGCCAAGATAGGGGACAGCACTATGGCTACACCTTC. Translating it yields CASSQDRGQHYGYTF.

This rearrangement joins TRBV7-2 to TRBJ2-3; D is ambiguous. V was cut by 6 bases and J by 2 bases, with 9 bases left in between. The CDR3 totals 13 residues. CDR1 SGHTA and CDR2 FQGNSA come from the germline V gene. This CDR3 is CASRSTDTDTQYF. The CDR3 bases are TGTGCCAGCAGGAGCACTGACACAGATACGCAGTATTTT.

The chain employs TRBV10-3 and TRBJ2-3; weak D call: TRBD2 (6 bases). The CDR3 totals 14 residues. CDR1 is ENHRY, CDR2 SYGVKD, per germline. Trimming left V 6 bases short and J 3 bases short, with 13 bases between. The CDR3 loop is CAIRGGQGTDTQYF. CDR3 bases: TGTGCCATCAGAGGAGGGCAGGGAACAGATACGCAGTATTTT.

The chain employs TRBV15 and TRBJ1-1; 9 bases align to TRBD1. Per the germline V gene, CDR1 is LNHNV and CDR2 is YYDKDF (reference sequence). The CDR3 extends over 16 amino acids. After removal of 4 bases from V and 5 bases from J, the junction contained 11 bases not matched to a gene. The CDR3 here is CATSIPPGTGKTEAFF. The CDR3 bases are TGTGCCACCAGCATACCTCCCGGGACAGGGAAAACTGAAGCTTTCTTT.

The chain couples TRBV30 to TRBJ1-2; 9 bases are shared with TRBD1. Per germline, CDR1 GTSNPN and CDR2 SVGIG (reference sequence). V dropped 5 bases and J dropped 2; count of bases not matched to a gene: 9. This CDR3 has 15 residues. In DNA form, the CDR3 reads TGTGCCTGGGACCAAGGGACAGGGTTAAACTATGGCTACACCTTC. This encodes CAWDQGTGLNYGYTF.

CDR3 DNA sequence: TGTGCCAGCGGGGACAGGGTTCAATCCTACGAGCAGTACTTC. Translation gives CASGDRVQSYEQYF. The chain uses TRBV21-1 and TRBJ2-7; TRBD1 reflects the table's D call only, with no check against the DNA. TRBV21-1 is deemed a pseudogene. CDR3 length: 14 residues.

The V call is TRBV6-6, the J call TRBJ2-7, with 7 bases aligning to TRBD2. The germline gives CDR1 MNHNY, CDR2 SVGAGI (reference sequence). This CDR3 comprises 13 residues. The J segment lost 4 bases and the V segment lost 5 bases, leaving 5 bases of the junction unmatched. The chain's CDR3 is CASSPSGIYEQYF. DNA for the CDR3: TGTGCCAGCAGTCCAAGCGGGATTTACGAGCAGTACTTC.

Only a few counts were recorded for this clone. The rearrangement links TRBV5-1 to TRBJ2-3; 8 nucleotides match TRBD1. Germline trimming cut 4 bases from V and 3 bases from J; bases unmatched to any gene: 4. Germline assignment: CDR1 SGHRS and CDR2 YFSETQ. The CDR3 loop spans 14 amino acids. CDR3 sequence reads: CASSADRVTDTQYF. CDR3 DNA sequence: TGCGCCAGCAGCGCGGACAGGGTTACAGATACGCAGTATTTT.

A single count supports this clone. The gene calls are TRBV5-1 and TRBJ2-3; 8 bases align to TRBD1. The CDR3 totals 16 residues. V shed 2 bases, J shed 5 bases, and the junction held 10 bases outside the gene matches. Germline V gene sequence: CDR1 SGHRS, CDR2 YFSETQ. CDR3 region: CASSFPDRGSRDTQYF. The CDR3 DNA reads as TGCGCCAGCAGCTTCCCAGACAGGGGATCTCGAGATACGCAGTATTTT.

About this clone itself: Germline and junction disagree at one end, which may indicate a read error. The chain couples TRBV7-3 to TRBJ2-3; 8 bases align to TRBD1. Germline V gene sequence: CDR1 SGHTA, CDR2 FQGTGA. The CDR3 covers 15 residues. CDR3 loop: CASSLTRDRSDTQYF. CDR3 coding DNA: TGTGCCAGCAGCCTAACTCGGGACAGGTCAGATACGCAGTATTTT.

The V call is TRBV19, the J call TRBJ2-7; D is perhaps TRBD1 (5 bases). V lost 3 bases and J lost 3, with 12 bases in between. The CDR3 is 14 amino acids. CDR1 is LNHDA and CDR2 is SQIVND in the germline V gene (reference sequence). The CDR3 DNA follows: TGTGCCAGTAGTATCAGGGATTCTCACTACGAGCAGTACTTC. Translating it yields CASSIRDSHYEQYF.

This clone occurred a few times. The chain joins TRBV4-3 to TRBJ2-3, with D maybe TRBD2 (5 bases). CDR1 is LGHNA and CDR2 is YSLEER in the germline V gene. With 0 bases removed from V and 4 bases from J, the gap between germline ends came to 14 bases. The CDR3 has 16 amino acids. CDR3 amino acids: CASSQDYPGAADTQYF. The DNA for the CDR3 is TGCGCCAGCAGCCAAGATTATCCCGGAGCGGCAGATACGCAGTATTTT.

This clone came up a few times. The rearrangement uses TRBV7-8 and TRBJ2-1, with D tentatively TRBD2 (6 bases). V was pared by 3 bases and J by 5 bases, with 17 bases between. CDR1 and CDR2 from the germline V gene are SGHVS and FQNEAQ. The CDR3 is 16 residues long. This CDR3 is CASSFPGTLTDNEQFF. The CDR3, as DNA: TGTGCCAGCAGCTTCCCCGGGACTCTTACTGACAATGAGCAGTTCTTC.

The chain combines TRBV30 with TRBJ1-1; perhaps TRBD1 as D (5 bases). The CDR3 has 13 amino acids. CDR1 and CDR2 from the germline V gene are GTSNPN and SVGIG (reference sequence). Trimming shortened V by 5 bases and J by 6 bases, and 16 bases separated the two germline ends. The CDR3 sequence: CAWADRGGSEAFF. In nucleotides, the CDR3 is TGTGCCTGGGCCGATCGGGGGGGGTCTGAAGCTTTCTTT.

Of note for this clone: Germline and junction disagree at one end, which may indicate a read error. V and J are TRBV2 and TRBJ1-3; the D gene is possibly TRBD1 (5 bases). This CDR3 region has 14 residues. Germline values: CDR1 SNHLY, CDR2 FYNNEI. The DNA of the CDR3 is TGTGCCAGCAGCCCTGGGACTGCTGGGAACACCATATATTTT. Amino acids: CASSPGTAGNTIYF.

This clone was recorded a few times. The rearrangement uses TRBV9 and TRBJ2-1, with D possibly matching TRBD2 (6 bases). V lost 0 bases and J lost 9, with 16 bases in between. CDR1 SGDLS and CDR2 YYNGEE come from the germline V gene. This CDR3 comprises 15 residues. The CDR3 sequence: CASSVAPEGRSEQFF. The CDR3 bases are TGTGCCAGCAGCGTAGCTCCGGAGGGGCGATCTGAGCAGTTCTTC. The whole variable domain, filled in from reference TRBV9 and TRBJ2-1, reads DSGVTQTPKHLITATGQRVTLRCSPRSGDLSVYWYQQSLDQGLQFLIQYYNGEERAKGNILERFSAQQFPDLHSELNLSSLELGDSALYFCASSVAPEGRSEQFFGPGTRLTVL.

This sequence joins TRBV30 and TRBJ1-2, with 7 bases that match TRBD1. Per germline, CDR1 GTSNPN and CDR2 SVGIG (reference sequence). The J segment lost 2 bases and the V segment lost 8 bases, leaving 2 bases of the junction unmatched. CDR3 size: 11 residues. The CDR3 DNA is TGTGCCACGGGACAGAACTATGGCTACACCTTC. Translated, it gives CATGQNYGYTF.

The chain has TRBV9 and TRBJ2-1; 10 bases agree with TRBD2. This CDR3 is 15 amino acids long. Trimming took 0 bases from V and 6 from J; bases not matched to a gene: 3. The germline V gene has CDR1 SGDLS and CDR2 YYNGEE. The CDR3 sequence: CASSVAAGGLNEQFF. The CDR3 region has the DNA TGTGCCAGCAGCGTAGCAGCGGGGGGGCTCAATGAGCAGTTCTTC.

This clone was observed a few times. J is TRBJ2-2 and V is TRBV6-5; TRBD1 might be the D (6 bases). The germline CDR1 and CDR2 sequences are MNHEY and SVGAGI. V shed 9 bases and J shed 5 bases, with 16 bases lying between them. CDR3 length equals 14 residues. The CDR3 sequence is CASSRTVQTGELFF. Written as DNA, the CDR3 is TGTGCCAGTTCACGGACAGTTCAAACCGGGGAGCTGTTTTTT.